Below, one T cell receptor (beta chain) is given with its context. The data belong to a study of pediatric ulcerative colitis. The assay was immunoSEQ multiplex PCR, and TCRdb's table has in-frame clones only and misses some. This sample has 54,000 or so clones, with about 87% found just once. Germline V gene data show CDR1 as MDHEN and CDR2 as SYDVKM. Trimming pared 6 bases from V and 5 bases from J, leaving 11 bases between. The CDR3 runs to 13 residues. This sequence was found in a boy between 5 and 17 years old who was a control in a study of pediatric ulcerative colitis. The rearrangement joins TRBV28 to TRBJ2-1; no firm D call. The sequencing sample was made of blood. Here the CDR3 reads CASSPLGNNEQFF. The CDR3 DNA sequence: TGTGCCAGCAGCCCCCTTGGTAACAATGAGCAGTTCTTC.